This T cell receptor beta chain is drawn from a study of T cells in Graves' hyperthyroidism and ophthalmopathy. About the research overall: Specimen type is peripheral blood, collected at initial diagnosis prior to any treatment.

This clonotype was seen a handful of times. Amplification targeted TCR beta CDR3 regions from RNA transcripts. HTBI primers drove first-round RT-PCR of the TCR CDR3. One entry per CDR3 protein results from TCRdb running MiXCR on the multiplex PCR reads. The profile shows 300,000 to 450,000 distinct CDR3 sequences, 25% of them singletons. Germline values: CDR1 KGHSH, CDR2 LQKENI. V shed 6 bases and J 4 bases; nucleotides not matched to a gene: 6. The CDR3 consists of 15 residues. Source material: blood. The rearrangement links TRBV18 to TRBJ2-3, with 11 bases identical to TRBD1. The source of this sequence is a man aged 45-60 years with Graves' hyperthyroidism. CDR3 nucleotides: TGTGCCAGCTCCCCCGGGACAGGGGGGGCAGATACGCAGTATTTT. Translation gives CASSPGTGGADTQYF.